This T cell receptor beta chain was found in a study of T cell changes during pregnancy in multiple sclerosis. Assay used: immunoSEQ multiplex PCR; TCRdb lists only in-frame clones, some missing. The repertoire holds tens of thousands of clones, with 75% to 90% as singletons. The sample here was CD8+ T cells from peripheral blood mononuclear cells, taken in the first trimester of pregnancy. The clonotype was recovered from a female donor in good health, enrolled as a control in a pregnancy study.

In nucleotides, the CDR3 is TGTGCCAGCAGTTTATCGGTCCAGGGGAGATCCGGGGAGCTGTTTTTT. Amino acids: CASSLSVQGRSGELFF. J is TRBJ2-2 and V is TRBV28; possibly TRBD1 for D (6 bases). V lost 1 base, J lost 6 bases, and 15 bases lay in between. This CDR3 is built from 16 residues. Germline lookup yields CDR1 MDHEN and CDR2 SYDVKM.